This entry features one T cell receptor (beta chain) sequence. The data stem from a study of T cell changes during pregnancy in multiple sclerosis. Clones were read by immunoSEQ multiplex PCR, and TCRdb kept only the in-frame ones, dropping some. This sample yields about 73,000 clones, of which 92% are seen a single time; less than 3% belongs to the top ten. V was clipped by 7 bases and J by 6 bases, with 27 bases between them. Germline assignment: CDR1 LNHDA and CDR2 SQIVND (reference sequence). The CDR3 has 17 amino acids. The gene calls are TRBV19 and TRBJ1-2; D call uncertain. The TCR sequence derives from a female donor in good health, enrolled as a control in a pregnancy study. The sequenced sample was peripheral blood, obtained in the third trimester of pregnancy. This chain's CDR3 is CASNGRRTEVNLHGYTF. DNA for the CDR3: TGTGCCAGTAACGGACGGAGGACCGAAGTAAACCTTCATGGCTACACCTTC. The whole variable domain, filled in from reference TRBV19 and TRBJ1-2, reads DGGITQSPKYLFRKEGQNVTLSCEQNLNHDAMYWYRQDPGQGLRLIYYSQIVNDFQKGDIAEGYSVSREKKESFPLTVTSAQKNPTAFYLCASNGRRTEVNLHGYTFGSGTRLTVV.